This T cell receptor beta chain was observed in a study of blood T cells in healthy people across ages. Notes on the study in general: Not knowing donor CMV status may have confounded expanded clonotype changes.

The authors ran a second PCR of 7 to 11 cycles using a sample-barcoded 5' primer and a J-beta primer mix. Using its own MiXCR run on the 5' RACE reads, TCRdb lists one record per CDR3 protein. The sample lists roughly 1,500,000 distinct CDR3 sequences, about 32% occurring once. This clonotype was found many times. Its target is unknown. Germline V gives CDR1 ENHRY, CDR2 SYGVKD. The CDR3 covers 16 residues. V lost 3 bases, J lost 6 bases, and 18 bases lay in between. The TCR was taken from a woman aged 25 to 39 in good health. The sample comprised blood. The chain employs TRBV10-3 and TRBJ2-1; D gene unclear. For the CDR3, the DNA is TGTGCCATCAGTGACAGAAAACCTCCCTTGGGCAATGAGCAGTTCTTC. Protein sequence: CAISDRKPPLGNEQFF.